A selection of T cell receptor beta chains follows, all from one sample in a study of blood T cell repertoires in COVID-19. Using immunoSEQ multiplex PCR, the repertoire was profiled, and TCRdb retains in-frame clones only, with some absent. This repertoire shows about 300,000 clones, 85% to 90% found once; its top ten account for over 3.5%. The sample comprised PBMCs or T cells enriched from blood (not recorded which). Source of these receptors: a man between 25 and 39 years old who had recovered from COVID-19. Each CDR3 is given with its conserved first and last residue. The D gene is left open where the match is weak. Size is omitted from some rows. Given values are once, few, many or a class for expanded clones.

J	size	D	V	DNA	CDR3
TRBJ1-2	-	TRBD1	TRBV28	TGTGCCAGCAGTCGGACAGGGGTTGATGGCTACACCTTC	CASSRTGVDGYTF
TRBJ2-7	-	TRBD2	TRBV4-1	TGCGCCAGCAGCCATCCCGGGACTAGCGGGTTTTACGAGCAGTACTTC	CASSHPGTSGFYEQYF
TRBJ2-7	-	TRBD2	TRBV5-1	TGCGCCAGCAGCCCGGGACTAGCGGACCACGAGCAGTACTTC	CASSPGLADHEQYF
TRBJ2-3	once	-	TRBV28	TGTGCCAGCAGTTGGCAGGGGATGGGCACAGATACGCAGTATTTT	CASSWQGMGTDTQYF
TRBJ2-7	-	-	TRBV7-6	TGTGCCAGCAGCTTATGGGAGGGGGGTTTCACCTACGAGCAGTACTTC	CASSLWEGGFTYEQYF
TRBJ2-5	-	TRBD2	TRBV19	TGTGCCAGTAGTACCCGGACTAGCGGGAAGGAGACCCAGTACTTC	CASSTRTSGKETQYF
TRBJ2-3	once	TRBD2	TRBV25-1	TGTGCCAGCAGCCTGGAGTCTAGCGGGGATCGGCAGTATTTT	CASSLESSGDRQYF
TRBJ2-5	-	TRBD2	TRBV14	TGTGCCAGCAGCCAAGTTCTAGCGGGGGTTCGCGAGACCCAGTACTTC	CASSQVLAGVRETQYF
TRBJ2-5	-	-	TRBV25-1	TGTGCCAGCAGTGGCTGGAGGGGGCTCGCAGAGACCCAGTACTTC	CASSGWRGLAETQYF
TRBJ1-4	-	TRBD1	TRBV5-1	TGCGCCAGCAGCTTGGCCGGACAGGGCGACGAAAAACTGTTTTTT	CASSLAGQGDEKLFF
TRBJ1-5	-	TRBD1	TRBV4-1	TGCGCCAGCAGCCAAGACCTTTCGGACAGGGGCTATCAGTCCCAGCATTTT	CASSQDLSDRGYQSQHF
TRBJ1-1	-	-	TRBV5-1	TGCGCCAGCAGCTTGTTTGGAGTACCCGAAGCTTTCTTT	CASSLFGVPEAFF
TRBJ1-2	-	-	TRBV10-1	TGCGCCAGCAGCTACCAGGCGTGGAACTATGGCTACACCTTC	CASSYQAWNYGYTF
TRBJ2-1	once	TRBD2	TRBV11-2	TGTGCCAGCAGCTTATTTCCTAGCGGGAGCTCCTACAATGAGCAGTTCTTC	CASSLFPSGSSYNEQFF
TRBJ1-6	-	-	TRBV14	TGTGCCAGCAGCCAAGATCGCCGGGACTTTTGGCGAAATTCACCCCTCCACTTT	CASSQDRRDFWRNSPLHF
TRBJ1-2	few	-	TRBV7-9	TGTGCCAGCAGCGATTATGGGGGGGCAAATGGCTACACCTTC	CASSDYGGANGYTF
TRBJ1-1	-	TRBD1	TRBV19	TGTGCCAGTAGTATCGGACAGGGAAGGGAGAACACTGAAGCTTTCTTT	CASSIGQGRENTEAFF
TRBJ2-7	-	-	TRBV6-5	TGTGCCAGCAGTTATCGGGGAACCTACGAGCAGTACTTC	CASSYRGTYEQYF
TRBJ2-3	-	TRBD2	TRBV5-1	TGCGCCAGCAGCTTGGCCCCGAGCGGGGGGACAGATACGCAGTATTTT	CASSLAPSGGTDTQYF
TRBJ2-7	-	-	TRBV10-2	TGCGCCACCTCTTACAGGGCCGAGCAGTACTTC	CATSYRAEQYF
TRBJ2-7	-	TRBD1	TRBV7-8	TGTGCCAGCAGCTTAGATACAGGGGGTTACTCCTACGAGCAGTACTTC	CASSLDTGGYSYEQYF
TRBJ2-1	-	TRBD2	TRBV3-1/TRBV3-2	TGTGCCAGCAGCCAAGTGTGGCTAGCGGTTTACAATGAGCAGTTCTTC	CASSQVWLAVYNEQFF
TRBJ1-2	-	TRBD1	TRBV28	TGTGCCAGCAGTATTTCAGGGACAGGGGGCTCTAACTATGGCTACACCTTC	CASSISGTGGSNYGYTF
TRBJ2-7	-	TRBD1	TRBV5-4	TGTGCCAGCAGTACCGCCACAGGGGATTACGAGCAGTACTTC	CASSTATGDYEQYF
TRBJ2-1	-	TRBD1	TRBV19	TGTGCCAGCACGGGGACAGGGCCGAGGGAGCAGTTCTTC	CASTGTGPREQFF
TRBJ2-6	-	-	TRBV27	TGTGCCAGCAGTCCCAGGACAAACTCTGGGGCCAACGTCCTGACTTTC	CASSPRTNSGANVLTF
TRBJ1-2	-	-	TRBV19	TGTGCCAGTAGTCACCCCGGACAGAAGTATGGCTACACCTTC	CASSHPGQKYGYTF
TRBJ2-2	-	-	TRBV7-9	TGTGCCAGCAGCTTAGCCGATAGCGGAACTAACACCGGGGAGCTGTTTTTT	CASSLADSGTNTGELFF
TRBJ1-2	-	-	TRBV6-2/TRBV6-3	TGTGCCAGCAGCCCTGGACAGAACTATGGCTACACCTTC	CASSPGQNYGYTF
TRBJ1-6	once	TRBD1	TRBV5-1	TGCGCCAGCAGCCCTACAACCCGCGCCGGGACAGGCCGGTCACCCCTCCACTTT	CASSPTTRAGTGRSPLHF
TRBJ2-7	-	TRBD1	TRBV28	TGTGCCAGCAACAGGGGTTTCTACGAGCAGTACTTC	CASNRGFYEQYF
TRBJ2-5	-	-	TRBV4-1	TGCGCCAGCAGCCAACTTAGAGGGGAGACCCAGTACTTC	CASSQLRGETQYF
TRBJ1-2	-	-	TRBV7-2	TGTGCCAGCAGCTTGAGGGGGAACTATGGCTACACCTTC	CASSLRGNYGYTF
TRBJ2-7	-	TRBD1	TRBV5-1	TGCGCCAGCAGCTCGAGACAGGGCCCCTACGAGCAGTACTTC	CASSSRQGPYEQYF
TRBJ2-1	-	TRBD2	TRBV27	TGTGCCAGCAGTTTTTCCCCTCCAGCGGGACTGTACAATGAGCAGTTCTTC	CASSFSPPAGLYNEQFF
TRBJ2-5	once	-	TRBV6-5	TGTGCCAGCAGTTGGGGGCCAGGGGATGCGAAGACCCAGTACTTC	CASSWGPGDAKTQYF
TRBJ2-3	-	-	TRBV9	TGTGCCAGCAGCGTAATAACAGGAAGAGATACGCAGTATTTT	CASSVITGRDTQYF
TRBJ2-2	-	TRBD2	TRBV4-1	TGCGCCAGCAGCCCTTTAGCGGGGGGAGGGTTTACCGGGGAGCTGTTTTTT	CASSPLAGGGFTGELFF
TRBJ2-2	-	TRBD2	TRBV3-1/TRBV3-2	TGTGCCAGCAGCCAAGCCGCGGGAGCAACCGGGGAGCTGTTTTTT	CASSQAAGATGELFF
TRBJ2-7	-	-	TRBV4-1	TGCGCCCCCCGCCACGGGCCGGGCGGGGGGCAGGGGGGGACGCCCTACGAGCAGTACTTC	CAPRHGPGGGQGGTPYEQYF
TRBJ2-5	-	-	TRBV28	TGTGCCAGCAGTTTGAGACAGCAAGAGACCCAGTACTTC	CASSLRQQETQYF
TRBJ2-1	-	TRBD2	TRBV3-1/TRBV3-2	TGTGCCAGCAGCCGAGCGGGATTAACCTACAATGAGCAGTTCTTC	CASSRAGLTYNEQFF
TRBJ2-3	-	TRBD1	TRBV6-5	TGTGCCAGCAGTCCCGGGACAGGGAACACAGATACGCAGTATTTT	CASSPGTGNTDTQYF
TRBJ1-6	-	TRBD1	TRBV5-1	TGCGCCAGCAGCTTGTCGGCAGGGGGTCAGGATTCACCCCTCCACTTT	CASSLSAGGQDSPLHF
TRBJ2-3	-	TRBD2	TRBV5-1	TGCGCCAGCAGCTTGGCCAGTGGCGGGGGGGCTACAGATACGCAGTATTTT	CASSLASGGGATDTQYF
TRBJ2-1	many	TRBD1	TRBV18	TGTGCCAGCTCACCGAGTTCAACAGGGGGCAATGAGCAGTTCTTC	CASSPSSTGGNEQFF
TRBJ2-1	-	TRBD2	TRBV3-1/TRBV3-2	TGTGCCAGCAGCCCGGAGCGGGAGAACGGAGCGGGTGAGCAGTTCTTC	CASSPERENGAGEQFF
TRBJ1-5	once	-	TRBV28	TGTGCCAGCAGTCTTGGCGGTGATGTTAGACCCCAGCATTTT	CASSLGGDVRPQHF
TRBJ1-2	-	-	TRBV6-5	TGTGCCAGCAGAATAGGACAGCCCTATGGCTACACCTTC	CASRIGQPYGYTF
TRBJ2-7	-	TRBD1	TRBV27	TGTGCCAGCAGTTTTGGGACAGGGGGCGCGTACGAGCAGTACTTC	CASSFGTGGAYEQYF
TRBJ2-1	-	TRBD2	TRBV5-4	TGTGCCAGCAGCTTAGCCGGGACTAGAGCCTACAATGAGCAGTTCTTC	CASSLAGTRAYNEQFF
TRBJ2-5	-	TRBD1	TRBV19	TGTGCCAGTAGTATAGATCTGGGACAGGGGTTACGAGAGACCCAGTACTTC	CASSIDLGQGLRETQYF
TRBJ2-5	-	-	TRBV6-5	TGTGCCAGCAGTCCCCGTTCAGGGGGGGAGACCCAGTACTTC	CASSPRSGGETQYF